The source of this T cell receptor beta chain is a study of T cells in Graves' hyperthyroidism and ophthalmopathy. There were TCR beta CDR3 regions amplified from RNA transcripts. The HTBI primer set was used in a first-round RT-PCR of the TCR CDR3. TCRdb recomputed calls from the multiplex PCR reads with MiXCR, one row per CDR3 protein. The sample lists 300,000 to 400,000 distinct CDR3 sequences, roughly a fifth occurring once. Germline lookup yields CDR1 SGDLS and CDR2 YYNGEE. The CDR3 has 11 residues. Trimming removed 1 base at V and 11 bases at J, with 7 bases between. The chain has TRBV9 and TRBJ2-1; D not resolved. Sequencing used blood. This clonotype originated in a woman in her forties or fifties with Graves' hyperthyroidism. CDR3 region: CASSVSNQQFF. CDR3 DNA: TGTGCCAGCAGCGTATCGAATCAGCAGTTCTTC.